These 8 T cell receptor beta chains were all obtained from the same sample, sequenced in a study of blood T cell repertoires in COVID-19. Only in-frame clones appear in the TCRdb table, and some are missing; sequencing was by immunoSEQ multiplex PCR. Of 150,000 to 200,000 clones listed, 74% were seen once; the top ten hold about 3%. The material sequenced was peripheral blood. These receptors were taken from a woman older than 75 with acute or convalescent COVID-19.

The V and J genes are TRBV21-1 and TRBJ2-5; the table's D call, TRBD1, has no DNA check behind it. TRBV21-1 represents a pseudogene. This CDR3 region has 9 residues. The CDR3 DNA follows: TGTGCCCCCAGGGAGACCCAGTACTTC. Encoded protein: CAPRETQYF.

The rearrangement joins TRBV4-3 to TRBJ2-7; 15 bases fit TRBD2. The CDR3 has 18 residues. The germline CDR1 and CDR2 sequences are LGHNA and YSLEER. The trim removed 4 bases at V and 4 bases at J, leaving 11 bases unmatched. The CDR3 sequence is CASSREGGLAGGQYEQYF. The CDR3, as DNA: TGCGCCAGCAGCCGGGAGGGGGGACTAGCGGGAGGCCAATACGAGCAGTACTTC.

V usage is TRBV28 and J usage is TRBJ1-2; D is perhaps TRBD1 (6 bases). Germline values: CDR1 MDHEN, CDR2 SYDVKM. The CDR3 totals 14 residues. V lost 1 base, J lost 8 bases, and 14 bases lay in between. DNA of the CDR3: TGTGCCAGCAGTTTATTTTTGGATGGGGGCGGCTACACCTTC. Translating gives CASSLFLDGGGYTF.

V usage is TRBV2 and J usage is TRBJ1-6, with D perhaps matching TRBD1 (5 bases). The CDR3 loop spans 16 amino acids. Trimming took 4 bases from V and 10 from J, leaving 20 bases between them. The germline gives CDR1 SNHLY, CDR2 FYNNEI. The chain's CDR3 is CASSVLSGVEGSPLHF. For the CDR3, the DNA is TGTGCCAGCAGTGTTTTATCGGGGGTGGAAGGGTCACCCCTCCACTTT. Full variable domain (outside the CDR3, taken from reference TRBV2 and TRBJ1-6): EPEVTQTPSHQVTQMGQEVILRCVPISNHLYFYWYRQILGQKVEFLVSFYNNEISEKSEIFDDQFSVERPDGSNFTLKIRSTKLEDSAMYFCASSVLSGVEGSPLHFGNGTRLTVT.

The rearrangement links TRBV2 to TRBJ1-1; TRBD1 might be the D (6 bases). This CDR3 has 12 residues. Germline CDR1 reads SNHLY; CDR2 reads FYNNEI. V was trimmed by 7 bases and J by 5 bases, leaving 11 bases between them. The CDR3 protein is CASKGGRTEAFF. The DNA for the CDR3 is TGTGCCAGCAAGGGGGGGCGTACTGAAGCTTTCTTT.

V and J are TRBV3-1 (or the pseudogene TRBV3-2) and TRBJ1-6; the D is unclear. Per the germline V gene, CDR1 is LGHDT and CDR2 is YNNKEL (reference sequence). The CDR3 runs to 12 residues. Trimming shortened V by 1 base and J by 11 bases, and 6 bases separated the two germline ends. The CDR3 nucleotides are TGTGCCAGCAGCCAAGCCTCCGCACCCCTCCACTTT. The encoded protein is CASSQASAPLHF.

The chain's CDR3 is CAWTPGPGWTYEQYF. The CDR3 DNA reads TGTGCCTGGACTCCGGGTCCCGGGTGGACCTACGAGCAGTACTTC. The V and J genes are TRBV30 and TRBJ2-7; D is ambiguous. Germline V gives CDR1 GTSNPN, CDR2 SVGIG (reference sequence). This CDR3 has 15 residues. Trimming pared 4 bases from V and 2 bases from J, leaving 18 bases between.

This clone has a handful of counts. The chain recombines TRBV7-7 with TRBJ2-2, with 8 bases matching TRBD2. CDR3 length equals 15 residues. Germline CDR1 reads SSHAT; CDR2 reads FNYEAQ (reference sequence). Losses at the gene ends were 4 bases for V and 6 bases for J; bases not matched to a gene: 7. CDR3 bases: TGTGCCAGCAGCTCCCCGGGACTAGGGGCCGGGGAGCTGTTTTTT. Translation: CASSSPGLGAGELFF.